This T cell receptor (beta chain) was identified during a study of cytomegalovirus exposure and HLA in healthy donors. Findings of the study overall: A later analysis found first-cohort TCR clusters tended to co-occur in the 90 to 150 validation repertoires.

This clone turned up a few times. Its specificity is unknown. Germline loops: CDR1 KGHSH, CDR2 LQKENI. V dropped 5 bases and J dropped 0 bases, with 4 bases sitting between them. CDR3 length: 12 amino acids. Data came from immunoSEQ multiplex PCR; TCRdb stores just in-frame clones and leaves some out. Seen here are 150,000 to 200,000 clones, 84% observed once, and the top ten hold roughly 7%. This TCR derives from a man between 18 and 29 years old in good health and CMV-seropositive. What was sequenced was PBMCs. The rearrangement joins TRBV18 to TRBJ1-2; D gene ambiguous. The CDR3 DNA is TGTGCCAGCTCATCAACTAACTATGGCTACACCTTC. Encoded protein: CASSSTNYGYTF. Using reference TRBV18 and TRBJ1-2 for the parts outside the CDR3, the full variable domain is NAGVMQNPRHLVRRRGQEARLRCSPMKGHSHVYWYRQLPEEGLKFMVYLQKENIIDESGMPKERFSAEFPKEGPSILRIQQVVRGDSAAYFCASSSTNYGYTFGSGTRLTVV.